This T cell receptor beta chain derives from a study of tumor and adjacent non-tumor tissue in lung cancer (dated by TCRdb to 2017 to 2018). Context from the whole study: By cancer type, the cohort comprised 11 to 12 adenocarcinoma patients, a couple of squamous cell carcinoma patients and 1 small cell lung cancer patient. The study compared bulk TCRbeta repertoires between lung tumor tissue and matched distant non-tumor lung tissue from about 14 lung cancer patients. A total of roughly 130 million productive TCRbeta reads were generated by sequencing, corresponding to an average of around 3.8 million reads per sample. Over 25 paired specimens, one tumor and one normal lung sample per patient, were profiled by TCRbeta CDR3 sequencing. The roughly 15 patients were aged about 31 to 85 years, included about ten men and 5 women, and had TNM stage I to III disease.

Libraries were constructed by multiplex PCR. TCRdb names Illumina HiSeq 2500 as the instrument used. Following protocols modified from ARM-PCR, the researchers constructed TCRbeta libraries through three rounds of nested PCR with primers (Table S4). Before sequencing, PCR products of 200-500 bp were excised from the gel and purified with the QIAquick gel extraction kit. In the authors' own workflow: Reads were cleaned with Trimmomatic, merged with FLASH into complete CDR3 sequences, and assigned to V(D)J germline segments with MiTCR. VDJtools was used to compute clonal diversity as the inverse Simpson's index. A read counted as productive if the sequence was in-frame and lacked a premature stop codon. The public reads were quality trimmed at Q25 with fastp and then assembled into clones with MiXCR by TCRdb, keeping productive beta chains. Each CDR3 protein appears once, grouped with its most common genes and DNA. The V and J calls, along with clone size, are taken from TCRdb and not from the paper's own processing. The sample includes 60,000 to 70,000 distinct CDR3 sequences, with 65% to 80% observed a single time. The biggest ten clones account for more than 35% of the sample.

Bulk unsorted tissue served as the source for RNA extraction, and RNA quality was assessed using a NanoDrop ND-1000 and an Agilent 2100. The normal lung samples consisted of distant non-tumor tissue collected more than 3 cm from the tumor edge. Donors were newly diagnosed lung cancer patients admitted for thoracic surgery in China between August and November 2014, without prior chemotherapy. Anyone who had undergone radiotherapy or chemotherapy before, or who had another cancer at the same time, was left out of the study. Pieces of surgical tissue measuring about 1-2 cm3 were kept in RNAlater solution and held at -80 degrees C until needed. Paper-wide results and their limitations: Neither the sequencing platform nor unique molecular identifiers are mentioned in the methods. Significantly higher TCR diversity (inverse Simpson) was observed in tumor tissue than in normal lung tissue (about 410 vs 180, P = 0.0075, Mann-Whitney U test). Only roughly 15 patients were in the cohort, and the authors stated that larger samples and more detailed clinical data are needed. TCR diversity was significantly higher in younger patients, and greater tumor TCR diversity was associated with shorter overall survival and shorter disease-free survival. Because peripheral blood was not sequenced, the blood TCRbeta repertoires of the lung cancer patients in the study went unexamined. In normal lung, the top 100 clones accounted for a significantly larger cumulative share of the repertoire than in tumor tissue.

Regarding this clonotype: Its antigen has not been determined. No quality values exist for individual bases; no much larger clone is one base distant.

Counted from cysteine to phenylalanine, this CDR3 has 14 amino acids. The sequence is cut down to CDR3 DNA, 42 bases in frame from base 1. The junction carries 24 bases between V and J, which are trimmed by 9 bases and 10 bases respectively. The germline V gene gives CDR1 as MNHEY and CDR2 as SVGAGI. The specimen was distant non-tumor lung tissue. The rearrangement joined TRBV6-5 to TRBJ1-2; TRBD1 is a possible D gene, resting on 6 matching bases. This receptor was taken from a man between 60 and 70 years old with non-small cell lung cancer. The CDR3 corresponds to CASGGTWDGCDYTF. DNA sequence: TGTGCCAGTGGAGGGACATGGGACGGGTGTGACTACACCTTC.